This T cell receptor beta chain comes out of a study of blood T cell repertoires in COVID-19. Study overall: The United States, Italy and Spain were the sources of the acute and convalescent COVID-19 samples. From T cells, B-cell-depleted T cells, or PBMCs came the material, which was cDNA or gDNA.

Authors' methods: Amplification of reference gene primers provided the estimated nucleated cell counts. TCRdb keeps only in-frame clones here, not all; method: immunoSEQ multiplex PCR. The V and J calls and the clone size are those of that table, but D and trimming were determined from the DNA. The sample shows about 240,000 clones, more than 70% of them seen only once. The source is a woman between 40 and 55 years old who had recovered from COVID-19. The sequencing input was peripheral blood.

The CDR3 loop reads CASSRLGVSGNTIYF. The DNA of the CDR3 is TGTGCCAGCAGCCGACTAGGGGTGTCTGGAAACACCATATATTTT. The chain has TRBV3-1 (or the pseudogene TRBV3-2) and TRBJ1-3; a weak D match, TRBD1 (5 bases). There are 15 residues in the CDR3. V lost 4 bases and J 1 base, leaving 11 bases between the germline ends. Germline loops: CDR1 LGHDT, CDR2 YNNKEL (reference sequence).